These 27 T cell receptor beta chains share one sample of origin, sequenced in a study of blood T cell repertoires in COVID-19. Profiling relied on immunoSEQ multiplex PCR, and the TCRdb table lists in-frame clones only, not all of them. The sample records 310,000 or so clones, around 83% being singletons. The specimen sequenced was peripheral blood. All receptors come from a woman aged 50 to 60 with acute or convalescent COVID-19.

V is TRBV10-3 and J is TRBJ1-1; D not resolved. Germline V gene lookup returns CDR1 ENHRY and CDR2 SYGVKD. The CDR3 length is 14 residues. Between the trimmed V and J ends, which lost 5 bases and 1 base, there was a span of 11 bases. The CDR3 region has the DNA TGTGCCATCAGTAGCGTGACGGGGAACACTGAAGCTTTCTTT. This sequence encodes CAISSVTGNTEAFF.

This sequence joins TRBV7-2 and TRBJ1-2, with TRBD1 as a possible D gene (5 bases). The CDR3 consists of 14 residues. Germline V CDR1 and CDR2: SGHTA, FQGNSA. V was pared by 5 bases and J by 7 bases, with 17 bases between. The CDR3 DNA reads TGTGCCAGCAGCACCCAGGGTGGGTTGGGTGGCTACACCTTC. Translation gives CASSTQGGLGGYTF.

V usage is TRBV30 and J usage is TRBJ2-1; 11 bases agree with TRBD2. J gave up 6 bases and V 3 bases, and 1 base lay outside the gene matches. Germline CDR1 GTSNPN, CDR2 SVGIG (reference sequence). The CDR3 totals 13 residues. The CDR3 region has the DNA TGTGCCTGGAGGACTAGCGGGGTCAATGAGCAGTTCTTC. It codes for CAWRTSGVNEQFF.

This clone was seen a handful of times. The chain is built from TRBV3-1 (or the pseudogene TRBV3-2) and TRBJ2-7; perhaps TRBD1 as D (6 bases). The germline CDR1 and CDR2 sequences are LGHDT and YNNKEL (reference sequence). V was trimmed by 1 base and J by 2 bases, leaving 6 bases between them. This CDR3 is 13 amino acids long. DNA of the CDR3: TGTGCCAGCAGCCAAGGACAGGCCTACGAGCAGTACGTC. Protein product: CASSQGQAYEQYV.

This clone was observed once. The chain is built from TRBV10-1 and TRBJ2-7, with TRBD1 identical over 8 bases. This CDR3 is 15 amino acids long. Germline lookup yields CDR1 WNHNN and CDR2 SYGVQD (reference sequence). V lost 8 bases to trimming and J lost 0 bases; unmatched junction nucleotides: 9. The CDR3 protein is CASWGRDRSSYEQYF. CDR3 coding DNA: TGCGCCAGCTGGGGGCGGGACAGGAGCTCCTACGAGCAGTACTTC.

The chain has TRBV18 and TRBJ1-1; no firm D call. The germline V and J ends were trimmed by 2 bases and 10 bases, with 14 bases remaining between them. This CDR3 comprises 13 residues. From germline, CDR1 is KGHSH and CDR2 LQKENI. This CDR3 is CASSPKSRSGAFF. CDR3 bases: TGTGCCAGCTCACCAAAGAGTCGATCAGGAGCTTTCTTT. Looking up the rest from reference TRBV18 and TRBJ1-1 gives the full variable domain: NAGVMQNPRHLVRRRGQEARLRCSPMKGHSHVYWYRQLPEEGLKFMVYLQKENIIDESGMPKERFSAEFPKEGPSILRIQQVVRGDSAAYFCASSPKSRSGAFFGQGTRLTVV.

The chain couples TRBV12-5 to TRBJ2-7; D not certain. CDR1 is LGHNT, CDR2 FRNRAP, per germline. The V end lost 4 bases, the J end lost 3 bases, and 13 bases lay between the germline ends. The CDR3 is 14 amino acids. The CDR3 spells CASGSSDSFYEQYV. The CDR3 coding sequence is TGTGCTAGTGGTTCCTCAGACTCTTTCTACGAGCAGTACGTC.

This chain connects TRBV19 to TRBJ2-7; a weak D match, TRBD2 (5 bases). The CDR3 loop spans 13 amino acids. Germline V CDR1 and CDR2: LNHDA, SQIVND (reference sequence). The V and J ends lost 5 bases and 0 bases respectively, with 8 bases between them. The CDR3, as DNA: TGTGCCAGTAGTTGGACTGTCTCCTACGAGCAGTACTTC. It encodes CASSWTVSYEQYF.

In this sample, this clone turned up once. The V call is TRBV5-6, the J call TRBJ1-1; tentatively, D is TRBD1 (5 bases). The CDR3 totals 13 residues. Trimming took 0 bases from V and 5 from J, leaving 8 bases between them. CDR1 is SGHDT, CDR2 YYEEEE, per germline. The CDR3 protein is CASSLDAGTEAFF. CDR3 DNA sequence: TGTGCCAGCAGCTTGGACGCAGGGACTGAAGCTTTCTTT.

A few counts support this clone. This rearrangement joins TRBV25-1 to TRBJ2-7; weak D call: TRBD2 (5 bases). The V end lost 5 bases, the J end lost 1 base, and 6 bases lay between the germline ends. The CDR3 is 12 amino acids. Per the germline V gene, CDR1 is MGHDK and CDR2 is SYGVNS. CDR3 bases: TGTGCCAGCAGTCGACTATCCTACGAGCAGTACTTC. Protein sequence: CASSRLSYEQYF.

This clone was recorded a few times. The chain carries TRBV30 and TRBJ2-2; 7 positions agree with TRBD1. The germline V gene has CDR1 GTSNPN and CDR2 SVGIG (reference sequence). The CDR3 is 15 amino acids. The V and J ends lost 5 bases and 4 bases, in that order; junction bases with no gene match: 10. In nucleotides, the CDR3 is TGTGCCTGGGTTAACGAACAGGGGCGCACCGGGGAGCTGTTTTTT. This gives the protein CAWVNEQGRTGELFF.

The rearrangement uses TRBV7-3 and TRBJ2-7, with D maybe TRBD2 (5 bases). The germline V gene encodes CDR1 SGHTA and CDR2 FQGTGA. There are 15 residues in the CDR3. Trimming pared 1 base from V and 3 bases from J, leaving 13 bases between. CDR3 in amino acids: CASSLKSREGYEQYF. The CDR3 DNA reads as TGTGCCAGCAGCTTAAAGTCGCGCGAGGGCTACGAGCAGTACTTC.

V and J are TRBV12-3 or TRBV12-4 and TRBJ2-3; the D is unclear. Trimming removed 10 bases at V and 2 bases at J, with 4 bases between. CDR3 length: 10 amino acids. The CDR3, as DNA: TGTGCCACCCACACAGATACGCAGTATTTT. Translation gives CATHTDTQYF.

The V gene is TRBV27, the J gene TRBJ2-5, with TRBD1 identical over 8 bases. V lost 4 bases, J lost 1 base, and 5 bases stayed unmatched. Looked up from germline, CDR1 is MNHEY and CDR2 is SMNVEV (reference sequence). This CDR3 is 15 amino acids long. The CDR3 sequence: CASSSLGQGQETQYF. The CDR3 DNA reads as TGTGCCAGCAGTTCCCTCGGACAGGGCCAAGAGACCCAGTACTTC.

The rearrangement joins TRBV11-1 to TRBJ2-5; TRBD2 matches 11 bases. Germline CDR1 SGHAT, CDR2 FQDESV (reference sequence). The CDR3 loop spans 16 amino acids. The V segment lost 3 bases and the J segment 11 bases; nucleotides outside the gene matches: 14. DNA for the CDR3: TGTGCCAGCAGCTTCCGTGACCGACTAGCGGGATCCCAACAGTACTTC. Amino acid sequence: CASSFRDRLAGSQQYF.

The chain joins TRBV5-1 to TRBJ2-5, with 8 nucleotides matching TRBD2. The length of the CDR3 is 14 residues. Trimming took 2 bases from V and 4 from J; bases not matched to a gene: 4. Looked up from germline, CDR1 is SGHRS and CDR2 is YFSETQ. Written as DNA, the CDR3 is TGCGCCAGCAGCTTCAGCGGGAGTATAGAGACCCAGTACTTC. Translated, it gives CASSFSGSIETQYF.

V and J are TRBV29-1 and TRBJ2-3; TRBD1 matches 11 bases. Germline V gene sequence: CDR1 SQVTM, CDR2 ANQGSEA. The CDR3 covers 18 residues. V was pared by 5 bases and J by 0 bases, with 13 bases of the junction left unmatched. This CDR3 is CSVHADYGQGASTDTQYF. The CDR3 nucleotides are TGCAGCGTTCATGCGGACTATGGACAGGGGGCTAGCACAGATACGCAGTATTTT.

This sequence joins TRBV6-5 and TRBJ1-2; D is perhaps TRBD1 (5 bases). Germline loops: CDR1 MNHEY, CDR2 SVGAGI. The V end was cut by 4 bases, the J end by 9 bases, with 15 bases between. CDR3 length: 13 amino acids. The CDR3 loop reads CASSSGTQRSYTF. CDR3 nucleotides: TGTGCCAGCAGTTCCGGGACTCAAAGGAGCTACACCTTC.

CDR3 coding DNA: TGTGCCAGCAGTCTAGACAGGGGTTCCACCGGGGAGCTGTTTTTT. As protein: CASSLDRGSTGELFF. The rearrangement uses TRBV11-2 and TRBJ2-2, with 8 nucleotides matching TRBD1. The CDR3 has 15 amino acids. V was clipped by 6 bases and J by 4 bases; unmatched bases: 7. Germline loops: CDR1 SGHAT, CDR2 FQNNGV.

This sequence joins TRBV7-6 and TRBJ1-2; TRBD1 matches at 7 bases. Germline V lookup: CDR1 SGHVS, CDR2 FNYEAQ. This CDR3 is built from 15 residues. V trimming: 4 bases; J trimming: 7 bases; junction bases outside the gene matches: 12. CDR3 sequence: CASSSRLQGLGGYTF. CDR3 bases: TGTGCCAGCAGCTCTCGACTACAGGGGCTAGGTGGCTACACCTTC.

V is TRBV30 and J is TRBJ2-7; D gene uncertain. This CDR3 spans 10 amino acids. V was clipped by 0 bases and J by 6 bases, with 3 bases between them. From germline, CDR1 is GTSNPN and CDR2 SVGIG (reference sequence). CDR3 loop: CAWSVSEQYF. In nucleotides, the CDR3 is TGTGCCTGGAGTGTGAGCGAGCAGTACTTC.

This chain connects TRBV4-3 to TRBJ2-1; TRBD2 might be the D (5 bases). The CDR3 has 13 residues. The V gene's germline CDR1 is LGHNA and CDR2 YSLEER. V lost 5 bases to trimming and J lost 15 bases, with 20 bases between them. The CDR3: CASSDKRRQRRFF. Here the CDR3 DNA reads TGCGCCAGCAGCGATAAACGGAGGCAGAGGAGGTTCTTC.

The J gene is TRBJ2-5, the V gene TRBV10-1, with D possibly TRBD2 on 6 matching bases. The germline V gene has CDR1 WNHNN and CDR2 SYGVQD (reference sequence). The CDR3 contains 13 residues. Trimming cost V 6 bases and J 7 bases, with 15 bases left between them. The CDR3 coding sequence is TGCGCCAGCAGCCCCGGGACCGGGAGGACCCAGTACTTC. Its translation is CASSPGTGRTQYF.

This sequence joins TRBV2 and TRBJ2-7; no definite D call. Germline loops: CDR1 SNHLY, CDR2 FYNNEI. With 0 bases removed from V and 12 bases from J, the gap between germline ends came to 12 bases. The CDR3 contains 12 residues. For the CDR3, the DNA is TGTGCCAGCAGTGAAGCGGGCCGAGCTGGGTACTTC. Translating gives CASSEAGRAGYF.

V gene TRBV3-1 (or the pseudogene TRBV3-2) combines with J gene TRBJ2-2, with D possibly matching TRBD1 (7 bases). Germline CDR1 LGHDT, CDR2 YNNKEL (reference sequence). Between the trimmed V and J ends, which lost 0 bases and 7 bases, there was a span of 18 bases. The CDR3 length is 17 residues. CDR3 residues: CASSQDRQGGNIGELFF. In nucleotides, the CDR3 is TGTGCCAGCAGCCAAGATAGGCAGGGGGGTAATATCGGGGAGCTGTTTTTT.

This rearrangement joins TRBV6-4 to TRBJ1-1; 7 bases are shared with TRBD1. CDR1 is MRHNA and CDR2 is SNTAGT in the germline V gene. The trim removed 7 bases at V and 0 bases at J, leaving 5 bases unmatched. This CDR3 is 14 amino acids long. The CDR3 region is CASIGQEMNTEAFF. The CDR3 DNA reads TGTGCCAGCATCGGACAGGAAATGAACACTGAAGCTTTCTTT.

A remark on this clone: Relative to the germline gene, one junction end is altered; a read error may explain this. This sequence joins TRBV30 and TRBJ2-4, with 8 positions matching TRBD2. Germline V gene sequence: CDR1 GTSNPN, CDR2 SVGIG (reference sequence). This CDR3 has 13 amino acids. CDR3 region: CAWLGRAKKIQYF. CDR3 bases: TGTGCCTGGCTCGGGAGGGCCAAAAAGATTCAGTACTTC.